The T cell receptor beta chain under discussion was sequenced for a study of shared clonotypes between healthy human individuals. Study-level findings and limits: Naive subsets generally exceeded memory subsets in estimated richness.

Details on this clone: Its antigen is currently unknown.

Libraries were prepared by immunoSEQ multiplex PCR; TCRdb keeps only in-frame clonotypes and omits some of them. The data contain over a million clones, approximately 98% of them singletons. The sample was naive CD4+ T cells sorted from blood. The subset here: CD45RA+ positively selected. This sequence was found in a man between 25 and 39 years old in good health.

The CDR3 spells CASSSTTRGGSPEQYF. The CDR3 nucleotides are TGTGCCAGCAGTTCCACCACTCGAGGAGGTTCCCCCGAGCAGTACTTC. The chain links TRBV6-6 to TRBJ2-7, with D tentatively TRBD2 (5 bases). Looked up from germline, CDR1 is MNHNY and CDR2 is SVGAGI (reference sequence). V was trimmed by 4 bases and J by 6 bases, leaving 22 bases between them. The CDR3 is 16 amino acids.